The 10 T cell receptor beta chains presented below share a single source sample, sequenced in a study of molecular identifiers for immune sequencing clone quantification. TCRdb fed the PCR reads into MiXCR, producing one record per CDR3 protein. The table lists around 89,000 distinct CDR3 sequences, roughly 20% of them singletons. Material for sequencing was naive CD8+ T cells from blood, with Jurkat cell RNA spiked in. Described subset: FACS-sorted CD8+CD4-CCR7+CD45RA+ naive T cells. The receptors originated from a human donor in good health. Some libraries in this study had Jurkat cell RNA spiked in.

Ten or more counts support this clonotype. The chain combines TRBV27 with TRBJ1-2; tentatively, D is TRBD1 (5 bases). This CDR3 contains 15 residues. The V end lost 5 bases, the J end lost 2 bases, and 15 bases lay between the germline ends. Germline CDR1 is MNHEY and CDR2 is SMNVEV (reference sequence). The CDR3, as DNA: TGTGCCAGCAGTCCACAACCCGGGGGGAACTATGGCTACACCTTC. It specifies CASSPQPGGNYGYTF.

The table lists this clonotype with a few counts. This may arise from a read error, as a much more abundant clone is one base away. Without the conserved terminal phenylalanine or tryptophan, this CDR3 likely stems from a read error. J is TRBJ2-7 and V is TRBV4-3, with TRBD1 identical over 7 bases. V lost 0 bases and J lost 2; bases outside the gene matches: 4. This CDR3 spans 15 amino acids. Germline values: CDR1 LGHNA, CDR2 YSLEER. CDR3 nucleotides: TGCGCCAGCAGCCAAGATAATCAGGGGGCCTACGAGCAGTACTCC. Protein product: CASSQDNQGAYEQYS.

This clonotype has only a few counts. The chain uses TRBV30 and TRBJ2-3, with 10 bases fitting TRBD1. V was pared by 2 bases and J by 5 bases, with 4 bases of the junction left unmatched. Germline CDR1 and CDR2: GTSNPN and SVGIG (reference sequence). This CDR3 comprises 14 residues. For the CDR3, the DNA is TGTGCCTGGAGTCATGGGACAGGGGAAGATACGCAGTATTTT. Encoded protein: CAWSHGTGEDTQYF.

This clonotype was found many times. The V and J genes are TRBV7-9 and TRBJ1-3; no reliable D call. The CDR3 contains 15 residues. In germline, CDR1 is SEHNR, CDR2 FQNEAQ (reference sequence). Trimming stripped 4 bases from V and 2 bases from J, with 12 bases between. CDR3 nucleotide sequence: TGTGCCAGCAGCTATTCTGTCAACGCTGGAAACACCATATATTTT. Translating it yields CASSYSVNAGNTIYF. The full variable domain, in which reference TRBV7-9 and TRBJ1-3 provide the parts outside the CDR3, is DTGVSQNPRHKITKRGQNVTFRCDPISEHNRLYWYRQTLGQGPEFLTYFQNEAQLEKSRLLSDRFSAERPKGSFSTLEIQRTEQGDSAMYLCASSYSVNAGNTIYFGEGSWLTVV.

For this clonotype: Since a much larger clone is just one base distant, this may be a read error. The chain is built from TRBV6-5 and TRBJ1-4, with a tentative D call TRBD1 (5 bases). V gave up 8 bases and J gave up 0 bases, with 13 bases separating them. This CDR3 spans 15 amino acids. Looked up from germline, CDR1 is MNHEY and CDR2 is SVGAGI. CDR3 nucleotide sequence: TGTGCCAGCTCCGATAGGGGAACAACTAATGAAAAACTGTTTTTT. It encodes CASSDRGTTNEKLFF.

As to this clonotype: This may arise from a read error, as a much more abundant clone is one base away. V usage is TRBV29-1 and J usage is TRBJ2-7; a weak D match, TRBD1 (5 bases). Looked up from germline, CDR1 is SQVTM and CDR2 is ANQGSEA. This CDR3 has 12 residues. CDR3 sequence: CSVEDNQAELYF. CDR3 in DNA: TGCAGCGTTGAGGACAACCAAGCCGAGCTGTACTTC.

This clonotype has a handful of counts. Given a much more abundant clone one base away, this may be a read error. CDR3 loop: CASSHSLDEKPFF. The CDR3 DNA sequence: TGTGCCAGCAGCCATTCTCTCGACGAAAAACCGTTTTTT. This chain uses TRBV7-2 with TRBJ1-4, with D unclear. Per the germline V gene, CDR1 is SGHTA and CDR2 is FQGNSA. CDR3 size: 13 residues.

The chain recombines TRBV12-3 or TRBV12-4 with TRBJ2-7; D not certain. The CDR3 has 13 residues. V was shortened by 6 bases and J by 0 bases, with 9 bases between the two germline ends. The CDR3 protein is CASSQASSYEQYF. CDR3 DNA sequence: TGTGCCAGCAGCCAGGCGAGCTCCTACGAGCAGTACTTC.

This clonotype has at least ten counts. V gene TRBV4-2 combines with J gene TRBJ1-1; D may be TRBD1 (5 bases). V lost 5 bases, J lost 6 bases, and 16 bases lay in between. Germline V gene data show CDR1 as LGHNA and CDR2 as YNFKEQ. This CDR3 is 14 amino acids long. CDR3 coding DNA: TGTGCCAGCAGCTTCGGGACCGGGGTACCTGAAGCTTTCTTT. It specifies CASSFGTGVPEAFF.

In its sample, this clonotype was seen many times. This CDR3 is CASSLVSAPDTQYF. For the CDR3, the DNA is TGTGCCAGCAGCCTAGTTTCTGCCCCAGATACGCAGTATTTT. The rearrangement joins TRBV11-2 to TRBJ2-3; unclear D gene. CDR1 is SGHAT and CDR2 is FQNNGV in the germline V gene. Deletions cut 5 bases from V and 4 bases from J, with 13 bases between. The CDR3 has 14 amino acids. Drawing the rest from reference TRBV11-2 and TRBJ2-3, the complete variable domain is EAGVAQSPRYKIIEKRQSVAFWCNPISGHATLYWYQQILGQGPKLLIQFQNNGVVDDSQLPKDRFSAERLKGVDSTLKIQPAKLEDSAVYLCASSLVSAPDTQYFGPGTRLTVL.